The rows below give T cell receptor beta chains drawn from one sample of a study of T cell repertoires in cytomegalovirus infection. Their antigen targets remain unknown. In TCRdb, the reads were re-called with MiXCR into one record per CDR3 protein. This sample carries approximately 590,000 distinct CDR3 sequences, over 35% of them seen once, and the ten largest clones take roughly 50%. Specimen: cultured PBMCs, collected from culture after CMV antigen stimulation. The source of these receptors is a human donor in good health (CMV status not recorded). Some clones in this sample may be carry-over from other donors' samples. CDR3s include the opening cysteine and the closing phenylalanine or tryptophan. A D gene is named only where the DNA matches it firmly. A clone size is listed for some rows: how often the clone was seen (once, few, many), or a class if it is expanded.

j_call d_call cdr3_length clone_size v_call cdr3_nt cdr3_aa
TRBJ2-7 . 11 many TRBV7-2 TGTGCCAGCAGCCTCTCCTACGAGCAGTACTTC CASSLSYEQYF
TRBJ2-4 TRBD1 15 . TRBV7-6 TGTGCCAGCAGCTCCGACAGGGTGTCCAAAAACATTCAGTACTTC CASSSDRVSKNIQYF
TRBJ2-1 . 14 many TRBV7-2 TGTGCCAGCAGCTTAGTAGATTGGGGTCGTGAGCAGTTCTTC CASSLVDWGREQFF
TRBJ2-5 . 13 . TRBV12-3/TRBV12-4 TGTGCCAGCACCCTGAGTTTTGAGGGAGACCAGTACTTC CASTLSFEGDQYF
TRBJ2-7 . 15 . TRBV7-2 TGTGCCAGCAGCTCCCAGGGGCGAGGGCCCTACGAGCAGTACTTC CASSSQGRGPYEQYF
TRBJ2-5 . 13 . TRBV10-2 TGCGCCAGCAGTGATGGGTGGCAAGAGACCCAGTACTTC CASSDGWQETQYF
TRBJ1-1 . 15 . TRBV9 TGTGCCAGCAGCGTCGAAGGACGGCTGAACACTGAAGCTTTCTTT CASSVEGRLNTEAFF
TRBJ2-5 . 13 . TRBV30 TGTGCCTGGTCTATAAACGATATGGGGACCCAGTACTTC CAWSINDMGTQYF
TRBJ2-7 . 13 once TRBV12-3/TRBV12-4 TGTGCCAGCAGGTCGAGTCTACTCTACGAGCAGTACTTC CASRSSLLYEQYF
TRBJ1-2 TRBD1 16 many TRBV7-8 TGTGCCAGCAGCTTAGCGCCAAGGGACAGGGCGAATGGCTACACCTTC CASSLAPRDRANGYTF